This T cell receptor beta chain was obtained from a study of neurological immune-mediated disorders. TCRdb used MiXCR to reprocess the 5' RACE reads, holding one entry per CDR3 protein. The sample gives 77,000 or so distinct CDR3 sequences, 9.4% of which show up once; about 1.8% is in the top ten. Findings and limits, study-wide: TCR clonal expansion peaked in HTLV-1-associated myelopathy patients and was lowest in multiple sclerosis patients.

Germline CDR1 and CDR2: SGHRS and YFSETQ. Trimming cost V 4 bases and J 6 bases, with 15 bases left between them. The CDR3 is made up of 14 amino acids. This clonotype was detected many times. The antigen is undetermined. The rearrangement links TRBV5-1 to TRBJ2-3; D is uncertain. The TCR was taken from a man between 50 and 59 years old in good health. The sample consisted of PBMCs. The CDR3 DNA is TGCGCCAGCAGCCCTCCTGGGGTGGCTGATACGCAGTATTTT. The encoded protein is CASSPPGVADTQYF.